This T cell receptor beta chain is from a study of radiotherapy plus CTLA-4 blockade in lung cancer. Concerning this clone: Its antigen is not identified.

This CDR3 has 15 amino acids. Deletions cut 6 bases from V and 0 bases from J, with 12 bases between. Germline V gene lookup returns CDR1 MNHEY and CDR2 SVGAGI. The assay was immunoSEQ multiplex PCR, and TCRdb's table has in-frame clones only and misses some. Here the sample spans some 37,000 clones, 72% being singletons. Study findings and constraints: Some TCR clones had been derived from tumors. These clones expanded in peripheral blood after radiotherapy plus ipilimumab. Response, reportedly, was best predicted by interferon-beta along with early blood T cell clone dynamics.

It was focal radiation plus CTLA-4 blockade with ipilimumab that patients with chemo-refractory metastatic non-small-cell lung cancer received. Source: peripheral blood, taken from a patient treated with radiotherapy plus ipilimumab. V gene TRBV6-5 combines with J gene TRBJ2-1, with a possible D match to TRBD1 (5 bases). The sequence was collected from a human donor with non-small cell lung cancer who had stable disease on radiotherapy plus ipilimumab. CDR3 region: CASSLDISSYNEQFF. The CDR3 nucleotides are TGTGCCAGCAGCCTGGACATAAGCTCCTACAATGAGCAGTTCTTC.